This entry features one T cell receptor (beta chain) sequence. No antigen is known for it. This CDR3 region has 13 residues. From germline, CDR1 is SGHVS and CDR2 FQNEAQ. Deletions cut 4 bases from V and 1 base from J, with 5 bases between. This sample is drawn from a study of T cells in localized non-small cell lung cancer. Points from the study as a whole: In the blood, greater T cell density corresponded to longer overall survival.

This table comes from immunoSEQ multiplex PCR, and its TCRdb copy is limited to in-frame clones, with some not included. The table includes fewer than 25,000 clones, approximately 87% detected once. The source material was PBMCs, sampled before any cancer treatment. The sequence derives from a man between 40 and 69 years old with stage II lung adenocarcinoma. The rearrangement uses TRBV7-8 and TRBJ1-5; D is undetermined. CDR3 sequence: CASSSQSNQPQHF. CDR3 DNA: TGTGCCAGCAGCTCACAGAGCAATCAGCCCCAGCATTTT.